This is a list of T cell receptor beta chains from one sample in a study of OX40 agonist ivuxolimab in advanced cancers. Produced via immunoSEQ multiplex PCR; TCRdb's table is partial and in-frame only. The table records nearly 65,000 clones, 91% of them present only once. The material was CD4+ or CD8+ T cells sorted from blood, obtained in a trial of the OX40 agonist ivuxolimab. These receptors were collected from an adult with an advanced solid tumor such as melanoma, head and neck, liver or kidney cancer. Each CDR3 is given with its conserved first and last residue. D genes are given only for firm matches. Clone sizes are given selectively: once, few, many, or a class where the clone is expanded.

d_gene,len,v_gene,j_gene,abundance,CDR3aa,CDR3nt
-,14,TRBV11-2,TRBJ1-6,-,CASAGIPLNSPLHF,TGTGCCAGCGCAGGGATCCCTCTTAATTCACCCCTCCACTTT
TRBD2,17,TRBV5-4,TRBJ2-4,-,CASSPFSGRAGVNIQYF,TGTGCCAGCAGCCCCTTTAGCGGGAGGGCTGGTGTGAACATTCAGTACTTC
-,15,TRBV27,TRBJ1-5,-,CASSPLGRNNQPQHF,TGTGCCAGCAGTCCGTTGGGACGGAACAATCAGCCCCAGCATTTT
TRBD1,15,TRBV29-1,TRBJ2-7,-,CSVVLGTGITYEQYF,TGCAGCGTCGTGTTGGGGACAGGGATAACCTACGAGCAGTACTTC
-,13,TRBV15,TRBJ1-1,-,CATSPGVGTEAFF,TGTGCCACCAGCCCGGGGGTGGGCACTGAAGCTTTCTTT
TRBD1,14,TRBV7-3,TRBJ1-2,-,CASSPYRGSYGYTF,TGTGCCAGCAGCCCCTACAGGGGTTCCTATGGCTACACCTTC
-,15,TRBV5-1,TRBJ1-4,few,CASSHSQGTNEKLFF,TGCGCCAGCAGCCACTCGCAGGGGACTAATGAAAAACTGTTTTTT
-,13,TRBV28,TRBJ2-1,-,CASSLLGSNEQFF,TGTGCCAGCAGTTTACTAGGGAGTAATGAGCAGTTCTTC
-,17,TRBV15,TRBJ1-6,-,CATSRSKGGTYNSPLHF,TGTGCCACCAGCAGAAGTAAGGGCGGAACTTATAATTCACCCCTCCACTTT
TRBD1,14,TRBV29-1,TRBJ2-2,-,CSVLEGTGAGELFF,TGCAGCGTCTTAGAGGGGACAGGGGCCGGGGAGCTGTTTTTT
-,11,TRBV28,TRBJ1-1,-,CASSTGSEAFF,TGTGCCAGCAGTACAGGGTCCGAAGCTTTCTTT
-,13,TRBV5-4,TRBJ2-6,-,CASSLSGANVLTF,TGTGCCAGCAGCTTGTCTGGGGCCAACGTCCTGACTTTC
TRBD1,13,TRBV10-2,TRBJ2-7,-,CASSGGQGYEQYF,TGCGCCAGCAGTGGGGGACAGGGTTACGAGCAGTACTTC
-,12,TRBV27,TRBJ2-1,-,CASSLLAGEQFF,TGTGCCAGCAGCTTGCTGGCAGGTGAGCAGTTCTTC
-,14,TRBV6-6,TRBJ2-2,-,CASSRQVGPGELFF,TGTGCCAGCAGTCGGCAAGTCGGCCCCGGGGAGCTGTTTTTT
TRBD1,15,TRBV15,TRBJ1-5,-,CATSRDRGLGQPQHF,TGTGCCACCAGCAGGGACAGGGGGCTGGGGCAGCCCCAGCATTTT
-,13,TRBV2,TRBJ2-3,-,CASTAGGADTQYF,TGTGCCAGCACCGCCGGGGGCGCAGATACGCAGTATTTT
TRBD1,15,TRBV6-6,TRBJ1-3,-,CASRGQGFSGNTIYF,TGTGCCAGCAGGGGACAGGGATTCTCTGGAAACACCATATATTTT
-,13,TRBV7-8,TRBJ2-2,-,CASTGVNTGELFF,TGTGCCAGCACGGGGGTCAACACCGGGGAGCTGTTTTTT
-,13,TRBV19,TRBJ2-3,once,CASSLATTDTQYF,TGTGCCAGTAGTCTAGCGACCACAGATACGCAGTATTTT
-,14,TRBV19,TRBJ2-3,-,CASSMGTSTDTQYF,TGTGCCAGTAGTATGGGTACCAGCACAGATACGCAGTATTTT
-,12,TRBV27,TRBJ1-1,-,CASISVNTEAFF,TGTGCCAGCATTTCCGTGAACACTGAAGCTTTCTTT
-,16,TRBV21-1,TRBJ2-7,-,CASSTPPGQGAYEQYF,TGTGCCAGCAGCACTCCCCCCGGACAGGGGGCCTACGAGCAGTACTTC
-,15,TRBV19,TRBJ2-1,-,CASSMASGPYNEQFF,TGTGCCAGTAGTATGGCGTCAGGCCCCTACAATGAGCAGTTCTTC
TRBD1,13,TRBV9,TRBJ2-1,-,CASSATGGTEQFF,TGTGCCAGCAGCGCCACAGGGGGCACTGAGCAGTTCTTC
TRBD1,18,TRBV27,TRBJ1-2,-,CASGRPMGTATFNYGYTF,TGTGCCAGCGGAAGACCAATGGGGACAGCGACCTTTAACTATGGCTACACCTTC